This TCR beta chain was sequenced for a study of post-analysis software for immune sequencing data (dated by TCRdb to about 2015). In terms of the full investigation: Relapsing-remitting, secondary progressive and progressive-relapsing multiple sclerosis were recorded as disease courses, and subtype annotation was lacking for some patients. Patient repertoires were compared against 10 to 12 previously published healthy control repertoires from donors aged roughly 6 to 28 years. A subset of samples was prepared in parallel using single-end sample barcoding, then pooled and co-amplified after Illumina adapter ligation. The full study reports these points: Significantly higher frequencies in patients than in controls were found for several TRBV segments, including TRBV5-6, TRBV5-1 and TRBV20-1. Normalized Chao1 diversity was significantly lower in multiple sclerosis patients than controls, suggesting substantial peripheral T-cell clonal expansion. The control group was slightly older than the multiple sclerosis patient group. Strong co-clustering of samples prepared in the same batch was shown by direct clustering with F measure, prompting a batch-effect correction.

The table lists this clonotype with a few counts. The antigen it recognizes is unknown. Per-base quality was not reported, and no clone a single base away is much larger than it. Library preparation used PCR. The sequencing machine was an Illumina HiSeq 2500. To reduce PCR and sequencing biases, unique molecular identifiers were incorporated into the TCR beta cDNA libraries. Every 1 to 10 million input T cells yielded approximately 500,000 cDNA molecules, meaning each molecule approximated one T cell. The patient libraries were prepared and sequenced using the same protocol as the earlier healthy control dataset. Within a given batch, samples were prepared together, multiplexed and sequenced on the same HiSeq lane. Under the source paper's analysis protocol: MIGEC handled the raw barcoded reads, throwing out single-read molecular identifier groups before consensus assembly and CDR3 extraction. Clonotype tables were post-analysed with VDJtools, and diversity was normalized by down-sampling all datasets to the smallest sample size. Repertoire overlap clustering matched CDR3 amino acid but not nucleotide sequences to correct batch-related cross-sample contamination. The public reads were run again by TCRdb, first through fastp at Q25 and then through MiXCR, and only productive beta chains were kept. Each record represents a unique CDR3 protein, reported with the most common genes and DNA among its rows. Here the V and J calls rest on TCRdb's processing, not on the authors' analysis. Within this sample are hundreds of thousands of distinct CDR3 sequences, with approximately 60% of them counted one time only. Of the sample, over 9% is held by the ten largest clones.

Inclusive of the bounding cysteine and phenylalanine, the CDR3 is 16 residues long. The only DNA kept is the CDR3, 48 bases in frame from the first base. V and J are truncated by 4 bases and 5 bases respectively, leaving an intervening sequence of 20 bases. Per the germline V gene (reference sequence), SGHKS is the CDR1 and YYEKEE is the CDR2. To demonstrate the VDJtools post-analysis software, TCR beta repertoires were profiled from the peripheral blood of 10 to 15 young patients with multiple sclerosis. The multiple sclerosis patients were children and adolescents ranging in age from 6 to 15 years.

In this chain, TRBV5-5 is recombined with TRBJ2-3; the D segment might be TRBD1 or TRBD2, since each matches 5 bases. The source is a girl aged 2 to 10 with multiple sclerosis. The source material was blood. The sequenced DNA is TGTGCCAGCAGCCCTATTCAGGGACCGCCTGAAGATACGCAGTATTTT. This encodes CASSPIQGPPEDTQYF.